The rows below give T cell receptor beta chains drawn from one sample of a study of human T cells and chemical hapten exposure. A single record per CDR3 protein comes from TCRdb applying MiXCR to the RACE reads. Here the sample spans 240,000 or so distinct CDR3 sequences, about 9% being singletons. Sequenced here: whole blood, sampled in connection with sensitization to the hapten diphenylcyclopropenone (DPC). The receptors derive from a woman in her thirties or forties with alopecia areata. Some clones in this sample may be carry-over from other donors' samples. CDR3s include the opening cysteine and the closing phenylalanine or tryptophan. Fields, in order: clone size, J gene, V gene, D gene, CDR3 protein, CDR3 DNA. D genes are given only for firm matches. A clone size is listed for some rows: how often the clone was seen (once, few, many), or a class if it is expanded.

>many|TRBJ2-1|TRBV7-2|.
CASSSPPLTYNEQFF
TGTGCCAGCAGCTCCCCTCCCCTTACCTACAATGAGCAGTTCTTC
>.|TRBJ2-5|TRBV7-9|TRBD2
CASSSRARASGSGETQYF
TGTGCCAGCAGCTCAAGGGCCAGGGCTAGCGGGAGCGGAGAGACCCAGTACTTC
>.|TRBJ2-7|TRBV29-1|TRBD1
CSAARTGGEQYF
TGCAGCGCCGCAAGGACAGGGGGCGAGCAGTACTTC
>.|TRBJ1-1|TRBV6-1|.
CASSEAGGFTEAFF
TGTGCCAGCAGTGAAGCGGGGGGATTCACTGAAGCTTTCTTT
>.|TRBJ2-2|TRBV30|.
CAWTTGNTGELFF
TGTGCCTGGACAACCGGGAACACCGGGGAGCTGTTTTTT
>.|TRBJ2-6|TRBV4-3|.
CASSQARDISSGANVLTF
TGCGCCAGCAGCCAGGCCCGGGACATCAGCTCTGGGGCCAACGTCCTGACTTTC
>many|TRBJ1-1|TRBV20-1|.
CSARGGVNTEAFF
TGCAGTGCTAGAGGGGGCGTGAACACTGAAGCTTTCTTT
>many|TRBJ2-5|TRBV11-2|.
CASSLGGRSSGETQYF
TGTGCCAGCAGCTTAGGCGGCCGTTCTAGTGGCGAGACCCAGTACTTC
>.|TRBJ1-5|TRBV29-1|.
CSVFEEGNQPQHF
TGCAGCGTTTTTGAGGAGGGCAATCAGCCCCAGCATTTT
>many|TRBJ2-2|TRBV7-9|TRBD1
CASSQGAITGELFF
TGTGCCAGCAGCCAGGGGGCTATCACCGGGGAGCTGTTTTTT
>.|TRBJ2-1|TRBV14|TRBD2
CASSQDPPVLGLAGGGVQFF
TGTGCCAGCAGCCAAGATCCTCCTGTACTCGGACTAGCGGGAGGGGGCGTTCAGTTCTTC
>.|TRBJ1-6|TRBV7-9|.
CASSVDRYSPLHF
TGTGCCAGCAGCGTGGACAGATATTCACCCCTCCACTTT
>few|TRBJ2-7|TRBV12-3/TRBV12-4|.
CASSRRPGYEQYF
TGTGCCAGCAGTCGCCGGCCGGGCTACGAGCAGTACTTC
>many|TRBJ2-5|TRBV11-1|.
CASSLRGGQETQYF
TGTGCCAGCAGCTTACGGGGCGGCCAAGAGACCCAGTACTTC
>.|TRBJ2-5|TRBV7-9|TRBD1
CASSTGTGGAGETQYF
TGTGCCAGCAGTACCGGGACAGGGGGAGCGGGAGAGACCCAGTACTTC
>few|TRBJ2-1|TRBV7-6|.
CASSAIRDSWQFF
TGTGCCAGCAGCGCTATCCGGGACTCCTGGCAGTTCTTC